A single sample is the source of the 23 T cell receptor beta chains below, sequenced in a study of beta chain features in type 1 diabetes. The investigators reverse transcribed all of the isolated RNA, so they sequenced expressed TCRB transcripts. Produced via immunoSEQ multiplex PCR; TCRdb's table is partial and in-frame only. The sample consists of a few hundred thousand clones, around 12% of them appearing once. Study-level points and caveats: Type 1 diabetes patients showed a moderate but significant shortening of TCRB CDR3s in all four CD4+ subsets.

Their antigen targets remain unknown. Material for sequencing was naive CD4+ T cells from blood. These receptors were obtained from a woman younger than 30 with type 1 diabetes.

The rearrangement uses TRBV7-6 and TRBJ2-7; 10 nucleotides match TRBD1. Germline V CDR1 and CDR2: SGHVS, FNYEAQ. J was trimmed by 7 bases and V by 6 bases; bases with no gene match: 6. The CDR3 extends over 13 amino acids. The chain's CDR3 is CASRGTGVGEQYF. DNA for the CDR3: TGTGCCAGCAGGGGGACAGGGGTCGGGGAGCAGTACTTC.

This clone was counted a few times. The chain employs TRBV5-4 and TRBJ2-3; 8 nucleotides agree with TRBD2. In germline, CDR1 is SGHNT, CDR2 YYREEE (reference sequence). CDR3 length: 15 residues. J gave up 2 bases and V 10 bases, and 12 bases lay outside the gene matches. The CDR3 spells CASHRAGAATDTQYF. CDR3 DNA sequence: TGTGCCTCCCACAGAGCGGGAGCCGCCACAGATACGCAGTATTTT.

V is TRBV19 and J is TRBJ2-6, with D possibly TRBD2 on 5 matching bases. Germline values: CDR1 LNHDA, CDR2 SQIVND (reference sequence). This CDR3 has 16 amino acids. Trimming cost V 6 bases and J 0 bases, with 12 bases left between them. As DNA, the CDR3 is TGTGCCAGTAGCCCCCCAGAGGGCTCTGGGGCCAACGTCCTGACTTTC. It encodes CASSPPEGSGANVLTF.

CDR3 bases: TGTGCCAGCGCTCTGACAGCAAACTATGGCTACACCTTC. Its protein is CASALTANYGYTF. The V gene is TRBV5-6, the J gene TRBJ1-2; possible D gene TRBD1, 5 bases. The CDR3 spans 13 residues. V was pared by 7 bases and J by 2 bases, with 12 bases between. The germline CDR1 and CDR2 sequences are SGHDT and YYEEEE.

In nucleotides, the CDR3 is TGTGCCACGGGTGACAGGGTAACCGGGGAGCTGTTTTTT. Residues: CATGDRVTGELFF. This chain uses TRBV5-6 with TRBJ2-2; 7 bases map to TRBD1. Germline V gene lookup returns CDR1 SGHDT and CDR2 YYEEEE. With 9 bases clipped from V and 5 bases from J, the junction kept 7 bases outside the gene matches. CDR3 length equals 13 residues.

The chain has TRBV27 and TRBJ1-5; D gene unclear. Germline-derived CDR1 and CDR2 are MNHEY and SMNVEV (reference sequence). CDR3 size: 13 residues. Between the trimmed V and J ends, which lost 5 bases and 4 bases, there was a span of 9 bases. Here the CDR3 reads CASSGQLNQPQHF. The CDR3, as DNA: TGTGCCAGCAGTGGGCAGCTTAATCAGCCCCAGCATTTT.

J is TRBJ2-7 and V is TRBV15, with 13 bases matching TRBD2. The CDR3 has 15 residues. Unmatched junction bases numbered 11, after V lost 6 bases and J lost 9 bases. Per germline, CDR1 LNHNV and CDR2 YYDKDF (reference sequence). CDR3 protein: CATRGRTSGRNRQYF. CDR3 bases: TGTGCCACCAGGGGACGGACTAGCGGGAGAAATCGGCAGTACTTC. The variable domain in full, with the rest retrieved from reference TRBV15 and TRBJ2-7, is DAMVIQNPRYQVTQFGKPVTLSCSQTLNHNVMYWYQQKSSQAPKLLFHYYDKDFNNEADTPDNFQSRRPNTSFCFLDIRSPGLGDTAMYLCATRGRTSGRNRQYFGPGTRLTVT.

This clone was detected only a few times. The J gene is TRBJ2-3, the V gene TRBV28; 10 nucleotides align to TRBD2. J was trimmed by 0 bases and V by 10 bases; bases with no gene match: 13. Germline V gene sequence: CDR1 MDHEN, CDR2 SYDVKM. CDR3 size: 17 residues. CDR3 DNA: TGTGCCACCGCTGCGTTGGGGACTAGCGCTAGCACAGATACGCAGTATTTT. This sequence encodes CATAALGTSASTDTQYF.

This clone was observed a few times. This CDR3 is also generated by other DNA sequences in the sample. This chain joins TRBV19 and TRBJ2-5; D is uncertain. CDR1 is LNHDA and CDR2 is SQIVND in the germline V gene (reference sequence). This CDR3 contains 11 residues. Between the trimmed V and J ends, which lost 4 bases and 5 bases, there was a span of 5 bases. CDR3 in DNA: TGTGCCAGTAGTACCGGGGAGACCCAGTACTTC. Translated, it gives CASSTGETQYF. Full variable domain (outside the CDR3, taken from reference TRBV19 and TRBJ2-5): DGGITQSPKYLFRKEGQNVTLSCEQNLNHDAMYWYRQDPGQGLRLIYYSQIVNDFQKGDIAEGYSVSREKKESFPLTVTSAQKNPTAFYLCASSTGETQYFGPGTRLLVL.

Only a few counts were recorded for this clone. The chain recombines TRBV21-1 with TRBJ1-2. TRBV21-1 is noted as a pseudogene. This CDR3 region has 14 residues. The CDR3 here is CASSSEGLGDGYTF. The CDR3 region has the DNA TGTGCCAGCAGCTCGGAGGGATTGGGGGATGGCTACACCTTC.

CDR3 DNA: TGTGCCAGCTCAAGGGGAACTAATGAAAAACTGTTTTTT. This encodes CASSRGTNEKLFF. The chain links TRBV18 to TRBJ1-4; weak D call: TRBD1 (5 bases). V dropped 5 bases and J dropped 1 base, with 5 bases sitting between them. Germline assignment: CDR1 KGHSH and CDR2 LQKENI. The CDR3 length is 13 residues. Full variable domain (missing parts from reference TRBV18 and TRBJ1-4): NAGVMQNPRHLVRRRGQEARLRCSPMKGHSHVYWYRQLPEEGLKFMVYLQKENIIDESGMPKERFSAEFPKEGPSILRIQQVVRGDSAAYFCASSRGTNEKLFFGSGTQLSVL.

This clone was recorded a few times. V gene TRBV10-3 combines with J gene TRBJ2-2, with TRBD1 matching over 8 bases. Unmatched junction bases numbered 9, after V lost 6 bases and J lost 6 bases. Germline-derived CDR1 and CDR2 are ENHRY and SYGVKD. The CDR3 is 15 amino acids. CDR3 loop: CAISGTGKYPGELFF. The CDR3 DNA is TGTGCCATCAGCGGGACAGGCAAATATCCCGGGGAGCTGTTTTTT.

This clone appeared a few times. V is TRBV9 and J is TRBJ2-5; TRBD1 might be the D (5 bases). Germline CDR1 reads SGDLS; CDR2 reads YYNGEE. Trimming removed 6 bases at V and 2 bases at J, with 17 bases between. The CDR3 has 15 amino acids. The CDR3 coding sequence is TGTGCCAGCACCAAGACAGCGATTCCACAAGAGACCCAGTACTTC. Residues: CASTKTAIPQETQYF.

The chain combines TRBV19 with TRBJ2-2; D may be TRBD2 (6 bases). Trimming stripped 5 bases from V and 7 bases from J, with 11 bases between. CDR3 size: 13 residues. Per the germline V gene, CDR1 is LNHDA and CDR2 is SQIVND (reference sequence). CDR3 sequence reads: CASSFLTSGELFF. CDR3 coding DNA: TGTGCCAGTAGTTTTTTGACTAGCGGGGAGCTGTTTTTT.

This chain joins TRBV7-9 and TRBJ2-7; possible D gene TRBD1, 6 bases. CDR1 is SEHNR and CDR2 is FQNEAQ in the germline V gene (reference sequence). The CDR3 is 15 amino acids. Trimming cost V 4 bases and J 0 bases, with 13 bases left between them. The CDR3 nucleotides are TGTGCCAGCAGCTCGGGACACCTAAGCTCCTACGAGCAGTACTTC. Its translation is CASSSGHLSSYEQYF.

The chain has TRBV15 and TRBJ2-1; 12 positions agree with TRBD1. Unmatched junction bases numbered 16, after V lost 5 bases and J lost 11 bases. Germline loops: CDR1 LNHNV, CDR2 YYDKDF (reference sequence). The CDR3 spans 17 residues. CDR3 residues: CATSLPGTGGPQIKQFF. In DNA, the CDR3 is TGTGCCACCAGCCTACCGGGGACAGGGGGCCCCCAAATCAAGCAGTTCTTC.

The CDR3 DNA reads as TGTGCCAGCAGGCCTCCGCCTCTAGGGGTGGCTCGGAACGAGCAGTACTTC. Translated, it gives CASRPPPLGVARNEQYF. The V gene is TRBV27, the J gene TRBJ2-7; a weak D match, TRBD1 (5 bases). The V end lost 6 bases, the J end lost 5 bases, and 26 bases lay between the germline ends. Germline CDR1 is MNHEY and CDR2 is SMNVEV (reference sequence). CDR3 length: 17 amino acids.

The sample holds a few counts of this clone. J is TRBJ1-1 and V is TRBV9; maybe TRBD1 (5 bases). The CDR3 consists of 15 residues. Germline values: CDR1 SGDLS, CDR2 YYNGEE. Trimming removed 0 bases from V and 4 bases from J, with 13 bases in between. CDR3 loop: CASSVAAGRSTEAFF. CDR3 bases: TGTGCCAGCAGCGTAGCGGCAGGGAGGTCCACTGAAGCTTTCTTT. Full variable domain (rest looked up from reference TRBV9 and TRBJ1-1): DSGVTQTPKHLITATGQRVTLRCSPRSGDLSVYWYQQSLDQGLQFLIQYYNGEERAKGNILERFSAQQFPDLHSELNLSSLELGDSALYFCASSVAAGRSTEAFFGQGTRLTVV.

The chain links TRBV7-9 to TRBJ1-1, with TRBD1 as a possible D gene (5 bases). V was clipped by 8 bases and J by 2 bases, with 15 bases between them. Germline CDR1 and CDR2: SEHNR and FQNEAQ (reference sequence). CDR3 length equals 14 residues. The CDR3 is CASRGGLVNTEAFF. CDR3 DNA sequence: TGTGCCAGCCGGGGGGGGTTAGTAAACACTGAAGCTTTCTTT.

V gene TRBV10-2 combines with J gene TRBJ2-1; a possible D gene is TRBD1 (6 bases). The germline V and J ends were trimmed by 6 bases and 6 bases, with 9 bases remaining between them. Per the germline V gene, CDR1 is WSHSY and CDR2 is SAAADI. The CDR3 consists of 12 residues. CDR3 in amino acids: CASSVGGNEQFF. CDR3 bases: TGCGCCAGCAGCGTAGGGGGCAATGAGCAGTTCTTC.

The V gene is TRBV9, the J gene TRBJ2-7; the D gene is possibly TRBD2 (5 bases). This CDR3 comprises 13 residues. CDR1 SGDLS and CDR2 YYNGEE come from the germline V gene. V lost 0 bases and J 7 bases, leaving 11 bases between the germline ends. CDR3: CASSVEGRGEQYF. In DNA form, the CDR3 reads TGTGCCAGCAGCGTAGAGGGCCGGGGAGAGCAGTACTTC.

The table lists this clone with a few counts. The rearrangement links TRBV4-3 to TRBJ2-7, with D tentatively TRBD1 (6 bases). The V gene lost 0 bases and the J gene lost 2 bases, with 14 bases spanning the gap. Germline V gives CDR1 LGHNA, CDR2 YSLEER. The CDR3 is made up of 16 amino acids. The CDR3 DNA reads TGCGCCAGCAGCCAAGATATAACAGGGACCACCTACGAGCAGTACTTC. Protein sequence: CASSQDITGTTYEQYF.

This rearrangement joins TRBV28 to TRBJ2-5; D call uncertain. The V end lost 3 bases, the J end lost 7 bases, and 12 bases lay between the germline ends. CDR1 and CDR2 (germline): MDHEN, SYDVKM. The CDR3 length is 13 residues. The CDR3 nucleotides read TGTGCCAGCAGTTTTTATCGGTCGGGGACCCAGTACTTC. Translated, it gives CASSFYRSGTQYF.